A few counts support the clone carrying this T cell receptor beta chain. Uncontrolled infections, pregnancy, lactation or other autoimmune diseases led to patient exclusion. Using RNA transcripts, the TCR beta CDR3 regions were amplified. Investigators did first-round RT-PCR with HTBI primers, then second-round multiplex PCR. Each CDR3 protein is one row after TCRdb ran MiXCR on the multiplex PCR reads. The sample shows around 1.1 million distinct CDR3 sequences, 35% to 45% of them seen only once. This sample is drawn from a study of Graves' ophthalmopathy and Graves' hyperthyroidism. Deletions cut 1 base from V and 0 bases from J, with 12 bases between. Germline lookup yields CDR1 SGHVS and CDR2 FNYEAQ. The CDR3 runs 16 residues.

Input material: peripheral blood or thyroid tissue (not recorded which). The TCR was taken from an adult man with Graves' hyperthyroidism. This chain connects TRBV7-6 to TRBJ1-2; D is ambiguous. In DNA, the CDR3 is TGTGCCAGCAGCTTAGGAGGTATCTCGACTAACTATGGCTACACCTTC. This sequence encodes CASSLGGISTNYGYTF.